This record looks at one TCR beta chain sequence and its context. Trimming cost V 0 bases and J 3 bases; bases outside gene matches: 4. Germline CDR1 and CDR2: SGDLS and YYNGEE. This CDR3 region has 15 residues. The data are from a study of T cell changes during pregnancy in multiple sclerosis. Only in-frame clones appear in the TCRdb table, and some are missing; sequencing was by immunoSEQ multiplex PCR. The sample lists around 80,000 clones, just over 90% occurring once. The origin of this receptor is a female donor with multiple sclerosis, enrolled in a pregnancy study. The V gene is TRBV9, the J gene TRBJ1-2; the match to TRBD1 covers 8 bases. This specimen consisted of peripheral blood, obtained before pregnancy. In DNA, the CDR3 is TGTGCCAGCAGCGTAGACAACAGGGGGGACTATGGCTACACCTTC. It is translated as CASSVDNRGDYGYTF.